This is a list of T cell receptor beta chains from one sample in a study of shared clonotypes between healthy human individuals. Produced via immunoSEQ multiplex PCR; TCRdb's table is partial and in-frame only. The table records around 1.5 million clones, approximately 98% of them present only once. The material sequenced was naive CD4+ T cells sorted from blood. The receptors shown here come from a man aged 30-40 years in good health. The CDR3 runs from the conserved cysteine through the conserved F or W. D genes are given only for firm matches. Some rows have no size entry. The others give once, few or many, or a class for an expanded clone.

>TRBJ2-7|TRBV28|-|TRBD2
CASSPPGLGAYEQYF
TGTGCCAGCAGTCCGCCGGGACTAGGAGCCTACGAGCAGTACTTC
>TRBJ2-1|TRBV7-9|-|-
CASSLLPGLRHLYNEQFF
TGTGCCAGCAGCTTACTCCCGGGACTCCGACACCTCTACAATGAGCAGTTCTTC
>TRBJ2-7|TRBV5-1|-|-
CASASSYEQYF
TGCGCCAGCGCAAGCTCCTACGAGCAGTACTTC
>TRBJ2-1|TRBV5-1|-|TRBD1
CASGDRGRDEQFF
TGCGCCAGCGGGGACAGGGGAAGGGATGAGCAGTTCTTC
>TRBJ2-1|TRBV2|-|-
CASAEVLSSYNEQFF
TGTGCCAGCGCAGAAGTCCTGAGCTCCTACAATGAGCAGTTCTTC
>TRBJ1-4|TRBV28|once|TRBD1
CASKGGTNEKLFF
TGTGCCAGCAAAGGGGGCACTAATGAAAAACTGTTTTTT
>TRBJ2-7|TRBV29-1|-|-
CSVSKPERSEQYF
TGCAGCGTTTCCAAACCCGAGAGGTCCGAGCAGTACTTC
>TRBJ2-3|TRBV19|-|TRBD2
CASSIGLRAGGTDTQYF
TGTGCCAGTAGTATAGGCCTCCGCGCGGGAGGCACAGATACGCAGTATTTT
>TRBJ2-1|TRBV19|once|-
CASSPSRTSIGYEQFF
TGTGCCAGTAGCCCAAGCCGGACTTCTATCGGCTATGAGCAGTTCTTC
>TRBJ2-7|TRBV29-1|-|TRBD1
CSVEKTGTHEQYF
TGCAGCGTTGAGAAGACAGGGACCCACGAGCAGTACTTC
>TRBJ2-7|TRBV4-2|-|TRBD2
CASSQVASGRAEYEQYF
TGTGCCAGCAGCCAAGTCGCTAGCGGGAGGGCCGAGTACGAGCAGTACTTC
>TRBJ1-4|TRBV6-5|-|-
CASRESGNNEKLFF
TGTGCCAGCAGAGAGTCAGGGAATAATGAAAAACTGTTTTTT
>TRBJ2-7|TRBV6-1|-|TRBD2
CASSEGGGTIYEQYF
TGTGCCAGCAGTGAAGGGGGAGGGACTATCTACGAGCAGTACTTC
>TRBJ2-2|TRBV12-5|-|TRBD2
CASGGAGGLNTGELFF
TGTGCTAGTGGTGGAGCGGGAGGACTGAACACCGGGGAGCTGTTTTTT
>TRBJ2-1|TRBV29-1|-|-
CSVSIGNEQFF
TGCAGCGTTAGTATTGGAAATGAGCAGTTCTTC
>TRBJ2-3|TRBV20-1|-|-
CSALGGDTQYF
TGCAGTGCTTTAGGCGGGGATACGCAGTATTTT
>TRBJ2-5|TRBV7-2|-|-
CASSLRGPQETQYF
TGTGCCAGCAGCTTACGCGGGCCCCAAGAGACCCAGTACTTC
>TRBJ1-5|TRBV7-2|-|-
CASSLAEISGFRNQPQHF
TGTGCCAGCAGCTTAGCAGAGATAAGCGGATTCCGGAATCAGCCCCAGCATTTT
>TRBJ2-7|TRBV11-2|-|TRBD1
CATRGGDRSFSYEQYF
TGTGCCACCCGGGGTGGGGACAGGTCCTTTTCCTACGAGCAGTACTTC
>TRBJ2-1|TRBV29-1|-|TRBD1
CSGRDRETYNEQFF
TGCAGCGGACGGGACAGGGAAACCTACAATGAGCAGTTCTTC
>TRBJ1-1|TRBV6-1|-|-
CASSETVGYTEAFF
TGTGCCAGCAGTGAAACCGTTGGTTACACTGAAGCTTTCTTT
>TRBJ1-2|TRBV18|-|-
CASSPPEGIYGYTF
TGTGCCAGCTCACCACCGGAGGGGATCTATGGCTACACCTTC
>TRBJ2-1|TRBV19|once|-
CASSVGAVSHEQFF
TGTGCCAGTAGCGTGGGGGCAGTGAGCCATGAGCAGTTCTTC
>TRBJ2-2|TRBV14|-|-
CASSRGGELFF
TGTGCCAGCAGCCGGGGCGGGGAGCTGTTTTTT
>TRBJ1-1|TRBV5-1|-|-
CASSSLWGSTEAFF
TGCGCCAGCAGCTCCCTTTGGGGCTCCACTGAAGCTTTCTTT
>TRBJ2-7|TRBV18|-|-
CASSPGAMGEQYF
TGTGCCAGCTCACCAGGGGCAATGGGGGAGCAGTACTTC
>TRBJ2-2|TRBV25-1|once|TRBD1
CASRQTGVNTGELFF
TGTGCCAGCAGGCAGACAGGGGTAAACACCGGGGAGCTGTTTTTT
>TRBJ1-2|TRBV4-1|-|-
CASSHPDKNYGYTF
TGCGCCAGCAGCCATCCCGACAAGAACTATGGCTACACCTTC
>TRBJ2-3|TRBV18|few|-
CASSPGTDTQYF
TGTGCCAGCTCACCCGGAACAGATACGCAGTATTTT
>TRBJ2-3|TRBV2|-|-
CASSGGAGGTDTQYF
TGTGCCAGCAGTGGAGGAGCAGGGGGCACAGATACGCAGTATTTT
>TRBJ2-7|TRBV28|once|-
CASTSLSYEQYF
TGTGCCAGCACCTCCCTCAGTTACGAGCAGTACTTC
>TRBJ1-3|TRBV7-9|-|-
CASSILQGDSGNTIYF
TGTGCCAGCAGCATATTACAGGGCGACTCTGGAAACACCATATATTTT
>TRBJ2-1|TRBV5-1|-|-
CASSSNYNEQFF
TGCGCCAGCAGCTCCAACTACAATGAGCAGTTCTTC
>TRBJ2-2|TRBV7-6|-|-
CASSLHPPPLLGKNTGELFF
TGTGCCAGCAGCTTACACCCACCCCCTCTTTTGGGAAAAAACACCGGGGAGCTGTTTTTT
>TRBJ2-1|TRBV15|-|-
CATSRARSEQFF
TGTGCCACCAGCAGAGCCCGGAGTGAGCAGTTCTTC
>TRBJ2-2|TRBV7-8|-|-
CASSLKGVGSGELFF
TGTGCCAGCAGCTTAAAAGGCGTCGGGTCCGGGGAGCTGTTTTTT
>TRBJ2-1|TRBV18|-|-
CASSPILDFNEQFF
TGTGCCAGCTCACCTATTCTGGATTTCAATGAGCAGTTCTTC
>TRBJ1-4|TRBV7-8|-|-
CASSLSSGPHEKLFF
TGTGCCAGCAGCTTATCGAGCGGGCCGCATGAAAAACTGTTTTTT
>TRBJ2-6|TRBV11-2|once|TRBD1
CASGGQGLIPSGANVLTF
TGTGCCAGCGGGGGACAGGGGCTAATCCCCTCTGGGGCCAACGTCCTGACTTTC
>TRBJ2-1|TRBV6-1|-|TRBD2
CASSAREFSYNEQFF
TGTGCCAGCAGTGCGCGGGAGTTCTCCTACAATGAGCAGTTCTTC
>TRBJ2-1|TRBV7-9|-|-
CASSSNEQFF
TGTGCCAGCAGCTCTAATGAGCAGTTCTTC
>TRBJ2-1|TRBV20-1|-|TRBD2
CSARALAEQFF
TGCAGTGCTAGAGCTCTAGCGGAACAGTTCTTC
>TRBJ2-5|TRBV9|-|-
CASSEGPIQETQYF
TGTGCCAGCAGCGAAGGACCGATCCAAGAGACCCAGTACTTC
>TRBJ2-4|TRBV2|-|-
CARSGATKNIQYF
TGTGCCAGATCAGGAGCTACCAAAAACATTCAGTACTTC
>TRBJ2-1|TRBV5-1|-|TRBD2
CASSPGGLYNEQFF
TGCGCCAGCAGCCCGGGAGGCCTCTACAATGAGCAGTTCTTC
>TRBJ2-2|TRBV6-5|-|-
CASSLRGPNTGELFF
TGTGCCAGCAGCCTGAGGGGACCGAACACCGGGGAGCTGTTTTTT
>TRBJ2-5|TRBV7-8|-|-
CASSFPRGAGETQYF
TGTGCCAGCAGCTTTCCTCGCGGCGCGGGGGAGACCCAGTACTTC
>TRBJ2-2|TRBV6-6|-|-
CASIRAPTGELFF
TGTGCCAGCATTAGAGCGCCTACCGGGGAGCTGTTTTTT
>TRBJ1-2|TRBV4-3|-|-
CASSQDPKGLKSYGYTF
TGCGCCAGCAGCCAAGATCCGAAGGGTTTGAAGTCCTATGGCTACACCTTC
>TRBJ2-2|TRBV4-3|-|TRBD2
CASSQESGLAGGHYTGELFF
TGCGCCAGCAGCCAAGAATCAGGGCTAGCGGGAGGGCATTATACCGGGGAGCTGTTTTTT
>TRBJ2-3|TRBV28|once|-
CASAGGDTQYF
TGTGCCAGCGCAGGAGGAGATACGCAGTATTTT
>TRBJ2-7|TRBV7-9|-|-
CATLGSGRETEQYF
TGTGCCACCCTTGGGTCCGGGAGAGAAACCGAGCAGTACTTC
>TRBJ2-7|TRBV6-1|-|-
CASSRETHIYEQYF
TGTGCCAGCAGCCGCGAGACCCACATCTACGAGCAGTACTTC